The subject of this entry is one TCR beta chain. This clone was seen only once. Its antigen target is currently unknown. Base qualities are not recorded, but no much larger clone differs from it by a single base. The source of the sample is a study of cytomegalovirus exposure and HLA in healthy donors (dated by TCRdb to 2017 to 2019). Study-wide context: An earlier analysis of 587 of the donors reported 276 Gb of sequence data and about 120 million unique TCR beta sequences obtained from roughly 170 million T cells. An early release covering over 500 HLA-typed donors comprised about 290 gigabases of sequencing data and around 80 million unique TCR sequences. The genetic ancestry cluster associated with self-reported Caucasian donors included 81% of the 300 to 450 genotyped donors. The study aimed to test whether cataloging public T cell receptors could reveal signatures of past pathogen exposure. The T cell repertoires of 550 to 850 subjects were profiled by immunosequencing and related to cytomegalovirus serostatus. Besides the first cohort of 666 subjects, a separate validation cohort made up of 120 different subjects was used. High-throughput TCR immunosequencing, statistical association of individual TCRs with disease status, and machine learning were combined to predict cytomegalovirus infection status. In a later analysis, previously published TCR beta repertoires from several hundred donors were re-analyzed and high-resolution HLA genotyping was added so that TCR occurrence patterns could be studied. Rather than using new phenotypic data, the later analysis identified candidate immune exposures from TCR beta sequences and from how often those sequences occurred across donors. In an earlier analysis of 587 of the donors, high-throughput TCR beta sequencing was used to judge whether each TCR beta V gene segment behaved as functional or pseudogenic. Donor age, sex, ethnicity and CMV serostatus were compiled together with the repertoire data. Genome-wide SNP genotypes for about 65% of the 666 donors were used in a later genetic analysis, which treated that subset as a discovery cohort. All discovery cohort repertoires had been generated using a single sequencing platform. Both class I and class II loci were covered by HLA typing, at four-digit resolution. The number of typed donors differed by locus: about 620-630 for A, B, C, DRB1 and DQB1; approximately 520 for DQA1; around 610 for DPA1; and about 450 for DPB1. A handful of DR-DQ haplotypes were treated as single units for association and clustering because of strong linkage in the cohort. Across approximately 400 genotyped donors of the cohort, an average of approximately 240,000 unique TCR beta nucleotide sequences per donor were sequenced, and approximately 17% of those sequences were non-productive.

Study-wide conclusions, independent of this receptor: When HLA alleles, especially DR and DQ, strongly co-occurred, TCR associations were difficult to assign to individual alleles. In an earlier analysis of roughly 500 of the donors, most TCR beta V segments appeared in productive rearrangements about 87% or about 30% of the time, broadly matching IMGT annotations. In a later analysis, most CMV-associated TCR beta chains were found to appear HLA-restricted, with HLA associations seemingly driven largely by CMV exposure. The study listed 150 to 200 TCR beta chains as associated with cytomegalovirus. A later analysis reported that several top co-occurrence clusters appeared linked to parvovirus B19, influenza, CMV and Epstein-Barr virus. In a later genetic analysis, a missense DCLRE1C variant was associated with V-gene and J-gene trimming of TCR beta chains, and the association was replicated in an independent cohort. A later analysis found that TCR association rates varied across HLA loci, with DRB1 alleles showing the most associated TCRs and HLA-C alleles the fewest. Cytomegalovirus status was reported to be diagnosed by the classifier with high specificity and sensitivity in both the original and validation cohorts. In a later analysis, HLA-associated TCR beta chains were found to be more clonally expanded and to have lower generation probabilities than equally common non-associated chains. Across donors, most TCR sequences were observed very rarely, whereas some public TCRs were present in many individuals. Fewer than 20 rarely observed V segments, including chromosome 9 orphons, were excluded from the earlier analysis of some 590 of the donors because counts were too low. A cluster of highly shared sequence variants was judged likely to be a technical artifact of the sequencing pipeline. Only TCR beta chains were sequenced in this cohort, and the absence of alpha or paired-chain data limited detectable features. The authors suggested that the approach could potentially be extended to other disease states and immunological phenotypes. Specific HLA alleles were associated with more than 15,000 TCR beta sequences at a false discovery rate of 0.05 in a later analysis. Linkage disequilibrium might explain the correlated functional status among segregating V segments, but an unknown experimental factor could not be ruled out. Roughly uniform sequencing depth across donors was assumed in presence/absence analyses, although this assumption may not hold. A further reported finding was that TCR beta sequences accurately predicted the HLA-A and HLA-B alleles for most subjects in the first cohort. Because HLA typing was unavailable for some donors at each locus, only the typed subset was used in association tests. In vitro tests confirmed that three of the cytomegalovirus-associated TCR beta chains recognize cytomegalovirus antigens. The only immune exposure information available for the cohort was CMV serostatus. According to a later genetic analysis, donors in an Asian-associated ancestry cluster had fewer N-insertions in productive TCRs than the roughly 700-donor mean.

The cohort consisted of hundreds of healthy bone marrow donors. All cohort members were sampled while nominally healthy, although unrecorded immune exposures were likely present. The donor was CMV seronegative and was included in the group of 352 seronegative cohort members. Every donor gave a peripheral blood sample, and the peripheral blood mononuclear cells from that sample were used for TCR beta sequencing. The Qiagen DNeasy Blood Extraction Kit was used to extract genomic DNA from the blood cell samples. The method was the immunoSEQ multiplex PCR assay. A mixture of 60 forward primers for TCR Vbeta segments and 13 reverse primers for TCR Jbeta segments was used in the multiplex PCR. A multiplex PCR assay on genomic DNA amplified the CDR3 region of rearranged TCR beta genes. On the Illumina HiSeq System, the amplified TCR beta libraries were sequenced as 87-base-pair reads. Turning to the authors' computational methods: A later analysis tallied roughly 76 million unique TCR beta chains across the 600 to 700 repertoires, and some 10 million of those chains were shared by two or more donors. Raw reads were error-corrected and collapsed into unique sequences by a nearest-neighbor algorithm in which closely related sequences were merged to remove PCR and sequencing errors. To assign V, D and J gene segments, CDR3 sequences were aligned to IMGT reference sequences. For a sequence to be retained, a match of at least six nucleotides was required to both a V gene segment and a J gene segment. A rearrangement was called productive if the CDR3 had no stop codons and remained in frame with V and J, and every other rearrangement was called non-productive. Following IMGT convention, CDR3 was defined as the stretch from the second conserved V-encoded cysteine to the conserved J-encoded phenylalanine. The earlier analysis of about 590 of the donors excluded sequences that lacked an unambiguous match to a single V gene segment. An earlier analysis of about 590 of the donors classified V segments as functional when productive rearrangements were above 56.7% and as segregating when the standard deviation between donors was above 5%. A statistical classification framework was built to diagnose cytomegalovirus status from the catalog of TCR beta chain sequences. V and J gene assignment, in a later analysis, came from comparing TCR nucleotide sequences with IMGT/GENE-DB human TR gene sequences. In a later analysis, CDR3 sequences and most-parsimonious VDJ recombination scenarios were assigned using the TCRdist pipeline. In a later analysis, each TCR beta chain was defined by its CDR3 amino acid sequence together with its V-gene family, and reads without a unique V-gene family were excluded. A later analysis removed 450 to 600 highly shared, low-generation-probability nucleotide sequences to deal with suspected cross-contamination and a sequencing artifact. For each public chain, a later analysis derived a clonal expansion index from normalized ranks of inferred template counts within each repertoire. In a later analysis, generation probabilities were computed with a VDJ recombination model fitted to out-of-frame rearrangements, and the resulting probabilities were checked against IGoR. In a later analysis, TCR-TCR, TCR-HLA and TCR-CMV co-occurrence was scored with hypergeometric tests, and a repertoire-size bias correction was applied to TCR pairs. False discovery rates were estimated in a later analysis by permuting HLA or CMV assignments 20 times. A later analysis grouped co-occurring TCRs with DBSCAN, adding TCRdist sequence similarity when clustering within HLA-allele-positive subsets. For co-occurrence clustering, repertoires with fewer than 30,000 or more than 120,000 public chains were excluded, along with five repertoires with anomalous nucleotide sharing. TCRdb re-hosts the immuneACCESS table, in-frame sequences only. Its copies lack some clones; in the studies checked, an unresolved V gene accounts for under half of them, and the cause for the rest is not known. V and J calls and clone size are copied from that table; D and trimming were computed from the DNA. Recorded for this sample are 110,000 to 150,000 clones; roughly 80% of them occurred a single time. The ten most abundant clones make up about 3.2% of the sample.

The sequence was obtained from a female donor in good health and CMV-seronegative. Sequenced input: PBMCs.

The nucleotide sequence reads TGCGCCAGCAGCTTTGGACTAGCGGGATCGGCCGGGGAGCTGTTTTTT. This sequence encodes CASSFGLAGSAGELFF. Rearrangement joined TRBV5-1 to TRBJ2-2; TRBD2 matches 12 bases in the middle. CDR1 and CDR2, per the germline V gene, are SGHRS and YFSETQ. Taken from cysteine to phenylalanine, the CDR3 has 16 residues. Only the CDR3 DNA is retained, 48 bases long and in frame from the first base. V trim: 2 bases; J trim: 6 bases; unmatched bases: 5. Reference TRBV5-1 and TRBJ2-2 genes cover what lies past the CDR3, so the full variable domain is KAGVTQTPRYLIKTRGQQVTLSCSPISGHRSVSWYQQTPGQGLQFLFEYFSETQRNKGNFPGRFSGRQFSNSRSEMNVSTLELGDSALYLCASSFGLAGSAGELFFGEGSRLTVL.